The rows below give T cell receptor beta chains drawn from one sample of a study of beta chain features in type 1 diabetes. Using immunoSEQ multiplex PCR, the repertoire was profiled, and TCRdb retains in-frame clones only, with some absent. There are about 270,000 clones in the sample; roughly an eighth occur only once, and around 0.016% lies in the top ten. Input material: naive CD4+ T cells from blood. These receptor sequences come from a man aged 25 to 45 with type 1 diabetes. Both conserved end residues are part of each CDR3. The D gene is left open where the match is weak. Not all rows give a size; the values are once, few, many and, for expanded clones, a class.

d_call: .; v_call: TRBV9; j_call: TRBJ2-7; clone_size: .; cdr3_nt: TGTGCCAGCTCATCTCCCGGGGTGGTCGTCCAGTACTTC; cdr3_aa: CASSSPGVVVQYF
d_call: TRBD1; v_call: TRBV18; j_call: TRBJ1-1; clone_size: .; cdr3_nt: TGTGCCAGCTCACTGTCTACCGGGACAGCAAACACTGAAGCTTTCTTT; cdr3_aa: CASSLSTGTANTEAFF
d_call: TRBD2; v_call: TRBV7-6; j_call: TRBJ2-1; clone_size: .; cdr3_nt: TGTGCCAGCAGCCCGACTAGCGGGAGGGCCTACAATGAGCAGTTCTTC; cdr3_aa: CASSPTSGRAYNEQFF
d_call: TRBD1; v_call: TRBV7-2; j_call: TRBJ2-3; clone_size: .; cdr3_nt: TGTGCCAGCAGCTTAACAGCGGCAAGAGGGGGCACGCAGTATTTT; cdr3_aa: CASSLTAARGGTQYF
d_call: .; v_call: TRBV28; j_call: TRBJ1-1; clone_size: .; cdr3_nt: TGTGCCAGTCAGTCCAACACTGAAGCTTTCTTT; cdr3_aa: CASQSNTEAFF
d_call: .; v_call: TRBV7-9; j_call: TRBJ1-2; clone_size: few; cdr3_nt: TGTGCCAGCAGCTTAAGTCGATCGTCAGCTAACTATGGCTACACCTTC; cdr3_aa: CASSLSRSSANYGYTF
d_call: TRBD2; v_call: TRBV6-5; j_call: TRBJ2-7; clone_size: .; cdr3_nt: TGTGCCAGCAGTTACCCCAAAGGTAGCGGGTCCTACGAGCAGTACTTC; cdr3_aa: CASSYPKGSGSYEQYF
d_call: TRBD2; v_call: TRBV4-3; j_call: TRBJ2-7; clone_size: many; cdr3_nt: TGCGCCAGCAGCCAAGTTGTGGTAGCGGGACCTTACGAGCAGTACTTC; cdr3_aa: CASSQVVVAGPYEQYF
d_call: .; v_call: TRBV5-1; j_call: TRBJ2-3; clone_size: .; cdr3_nt: TGCGCCAGCAGCTTGGACGTCGGAGATACGCAGTATTTT; cdr3_aa: CASSLDVGDTQYF
d_call: TRBD1; v_call: TRBV7-9; j_call: TRBJ2-7; clone_size: .; cdr3_nt: TGTGCCAGCAGTCCCCGGGACAGGGTCCTCTCCGAGCAGTACTTC; cdr3_aa: CASSPRDRVLSEQYF
d_call: TRBD2; v_call: TRBV23-1; j_call: TRBJ2-1; clone_size: few; cdr3_nt: TGCGCCAGCAGTCAACCCGTATTTTCTTCGGGGGGATTTTACTACAATGAGCAGTTCTTC; cdr3_aa: CASSQPVFSSGGFYYNEQFF
d_call: TRBD1; v_call: TRBV14; j_call: TRBJ2-7; clone_size: .; cdr3_nt: TGTGCCAGCAGCCAGTACAGGGGCTACGAGCAGTACTTC; cdr3_aa: CASSQYRGYEQYF
d_call: TRBD2; v_call: TRBV5-1; j_call: TRBJ2-5; clone_size: few; cdr3_nt: TGCGCCAGCAGCTTGCAACCGGGGGGAGAGACCCAGTACTTC; cdr3_aa: CASSLQPGGETQYF
d_call: TRBD1; v_call: TRBV7-2; j_call: TRBJ1-2; clone_size: few; cdr3_nt: TGTGCCAGCAGCTCAACAGGGGGCTATAACTATGGCTACACCTTC; cdr3_aa: CASSSTGGYNYGYTF
d_call: .; v_call: TRBV28; j_call: TRBJ1-2; clone_size: .; cdr3_nt: TGTGCCAGCAGTCCCCATCTAAACGGGGGTGGCTACACCTTC; cdr3_aa: CASSPHLNGGGYTF
d_call: TRBD2; v_call: TRBV25-1; j_call: TRBJ2-5; clone_size: few; cdr3_nt: TGTGCCACAGGACTAGCGGGAGTTTGGGAGACCCAGTACTTC; cdr3_aa: CATGLAGVWETQYF
d_call: TRBD1; v_call: TRBV6-5; j_call: TRBJ1-2; clone_size: few; cdr3_nt: TGTGCCAGCAGTTACTCCGGAGCAGGGGGCAGTGGCTACACCTTC; cdr3_aa: CASSYSGAGGSGYTF
d_call: .; v_call: TRBV5-6; j_call: TRBJ1-2; clone_size: .; cdr3_nt: TGTGCCAGCAGCTTGGCTTCTGTATATGGCTACACCTTC; cdr3_aa: CASSLASVYGYTF
d_call: .; v_call: TRBV7-9; j_call: TRBJ1-1; clone_size: few; cdr3_nt: TGTGCCAGCAGCTTAGACGGGAGGGTGAACACTGAAGCTTTCTTT; cdr3_aa: CASSLDGRVNTEAFF
d_call: TRBD2; v_call: TRBV29-1; j_call: TRBJ2-1; clone_size: .; cdr3_nt: TGCAGCGTAACGGGACTAAGGTTCAATGAGCAGTTCTTC; cdr3_aa: CSVTGLRFNEQFF
d_call: .; v_call: TRBV25-1; j_call: TRBJ2-7; clone_size: few; cdr3_nt: TGTGCCAGCAGTGAATCATACAGCTCCTACGAGCAGTACTTC; cdr3_aa: CASSESYSSYEQYF
d_call: TRBD1; v_call: TRBV4-2; j_call: TRBJ1-1; clone_size: .; cdr3_nt: TGTGCCAGCAGCGCCCGGGACAGGGCCCAGGGAGCTTTCTTT; cdr3_aa: CASSARDRAQGAFF
d_call: .; v_call: TRBV6-4; j_call: TRBJ2-3; clone_size: .; cdr3_nt: TGTGCCAGCAGTGAAGCCTACTCACGTACGCAGTATTTT; cdr3_aa: CASSEAYSRTQYF
d_call: .; v_call: TRBV28; j_call: TRBJ2-5; clone_size: .; cdr3_nt: TGTGCCAGCAGTTTAGAGGGTATGAAGACCCAGTACTTC; cdr3_aa: CASSLEGMKTQYF
d_call: .; v_call: TRBV18; j_call: TRBJ1-1; clone_size: .; cdr3_nt: TGTGCCAGCTCACCTCTGACTGGGAGGACTGAAGCTTTCTTT; cdr3_aa: CASSPLTGRTEAFF
d_call: .; v_call: TRBV6-6; j_call: TRBJ1-1; clone_size: .; cdr3_nt: TGTGCCAGCAGTTACGGTCAGGCGGGCACTGAAGCTTTCTTT; cdr3_aa: CASSYGQAGTEAFF
d_call: .; v_call: TRBV2; j_call: TRBJ1-5; clone_size: few; cdr3_nt: TGTGCCAGCAGGGAGGGCTCGGGGGATCAGCCCCAGCATTTT; cdr3_aa: CASREGSGDQPQHF
d_call: TRBD2; v_call: TRBV7-9; j_call: TRBJ2-3; clone_size: few; cdr3_nt: TGTGCCAGCAGCCGACTAGCGGGAAGGTCAGATACGCAGTATTTT; cdr3_aa: CASSRLAGRSDTQYF
d_call: .; v_call: TRBV5-4; j_call: TRBJ2-3; clone_size: few; cdr3_nt: TGTGCCAGCAGCCCCGCTACGAGCACAGATACGCAGTATTTT; cdr3_aa: CASSPATSTDTQYF
d_call: TRBD2; v_call: TRBV5-1; j_call: TRBJ2-2; clone_size: few; cdr3_nt: TGCGCCAGCAGCGGCGGGAGAGACACCGGGGAGCTGTTTTTT; cdr3_aa: CASSGGRDTGELFF
d_call: .; v_call: TRBV5-1; j_call: TRBJ2-7; clone_size: few; cdr3_nt: TGCGCCAGCAGACCAACCCCCGACAGGAGTTTGCACGAGCAGTACTTC; cdr3_aa: CASRPTPDRSLHEQYF
d_call: .; v_call: TRBV4-3; j_call: TRBJ2-1; clone_size: many; cdr3_nt: TGCGCCAGCAGCCAAACTAACGTGCGGCTGTTCTTC; cdr3_aa: CASSQTNVRLFF
d_call: TRBD1; v_call: TRBV2; j_call: TRBJ2-3; clone_size: .; cdr3_nt: TGTGCCAGCGCAATACAGGGGACGCAGTATTTT; cdr3_aa: CASAIQGTQYF
d_call: .; v_call: TRBV5-6; j_call: TRBJ1-5; clone_size: few; cdr3_nt: TGTGCCAGCAGCTTGTTTAGTCAGCCCCAGCATTTT; cdr3_aa: CASSLFSQPQHF
d_call: TRBD2; v_call: TRBV28; j_call: TRBJ2-1; clone_size: few; cdr3_nt: TGTGCCAGCAAGGTGCTAGCGGGAGGGCCAGAGAATGAGCAGTTCTTC; cdr3_aa: CASKVLAGGPENEQFF
d_call: TRBD1; v_call: TRBV5-4; j_call: TRBJ1-5; clone_size: few; cdr3_nt: TGTGCCAGCAGAAGGAATAGGGGGCTGTTGAATCAGCCCCAGCATTTT; cdr3_aa: CASRRNRGLLNQPQHF
d_call: TRBD2; v_call: TRBV11-3; j_call: TRBJ2-2; clone_size: few; cdr3_nt: TGTGCCAGCAGCTTAGAAGGCGGGAGTTCTATCTCCGGGGAGCTGTTTTTT; cdr3_aa: CASSLEGGSSISGELFF
d_call: TRBD2; v_call: TRBV7-3; j_call: TRBJ2-1; clone_size: .; cdr3_nt: TGTGCCAGCAGCTTAGTTTCTAGCGGAGAAGGCAATGAGCAGTTCTTC; cdr3_aa: CASSLVSSGEGNEQFF
d_call: TRBD2; v_call: TRBV7-9; j_call: TRBJ2-2; clone_size: .; cdr3_nt: TGTGCCAGCAGCTCACTAGCGGGAGTCGCCGGGGAGCTGTTTTTT; cdr3_aa: CASSSLAGVAGELFF
d_call: .; v_call: TRBV9; j_call: TRBJ1-1; clone_size: .; cdr3_nt: TGTGCCAGCAGCGTAGCGGGGAGCATGAACACTGAAGCTTTCTTT; cdr3_aa: CASSVAGSMNTEAFF
d_call: .; v_call: TRBV2; j_call: TRBJ2-2; clone_size: .; cdr3_nt: TGTGCCAGCGGGGCCTTGCGGGACGGGGAGCTGTTTTTT; cdr3_aa: CASGALRDGELFF
d_call: .; v_call: TRBV28; j_call: TRBJ2-5; clone_size: .; cdr3_nt: TGTGCCAGCACCTATGGGGGGGCCCATATACAAGAGACCCAGTACTTC; cdr3_aa: CASTYGGAHIQETQYF
d_call: TRBD2; v_call: TRBV19; j_call: TRBJ2-1; clone_size: few; cdr3_nt: TGTGCCAGTAGCGAGACTAGCGGGCCAAGAGGTGGTGAGCAGTTCTTC; cdr3_aa: CASSETSGPRGGEQFF
d_call: TRBD2; v_call: TRBV10-3; j_call: TRBJ2-1; clone_size: few; cdr3_nt: TGTGCCATCGGGGGGGCCGGGACTAGCGGGAGGGTGGCGCAGTTCTTC; cdr3_aa: CAIGGAGTSGRVAQFF
d_call: TRBD1; v_call: TRBV25-1; j_call: TRBJ2-7; clone_size: few; cdr3_nt: TGTGCCAGCAGTGTCGGACAGGTTCTTCACGAGCAGTACTTC; cdr3_aa: CASSVGQVLHEQYF
d_call: TRBD2; v_call: TRBV5-4; j_call: TRBJ2-5; clone_size: .; cdr3_nt: TGTGCCAGCAGCCACGGGACTAGCGAAGAGACCCAGTACTTC; cdr3_aa: CASSHGTSEETQYF
d_call: TRBD2; v_call: TRBV5-1; j_call: TRBJ2-3; clone_size: .; cdr3_nt: TGCGCCAGCAGCTCAACCGGGACTAGCGGATCCCGCACAGATACGCAGTATTTT; cdr3_aa: CASSSTGTSGSRTDTQYF